This TCR beta chain is drawn from a study of T-cell reconstitution after alpha-beta-depleted transplantation in children. Unique molecular identifiers featured in how the TCRbeta library was prepared. One entry per CDR3 protein results from TCRdb running MiXCR on the PCR reads. The sample has roughly 220,000 distinct CDR3 sequences, 9.7% seen once; the top ten hold about 5%. Germline loops: CDR1 ENHRY, CDR2 SYGVKD. The CDR3 covers 14 residues. The ends were cut back, 0 bases at V and 7 bases at J, with 13 bases in the middle. The sample in question was PBMCs from the stem cell graft donor, obtained from the stem cell graft. This TCR came from a human donor who donated a stem cell graft to a child with SCID. The J gene is TRBJ2-7, the V gene TRBV10-3, with D possibly called TRBD1 or TRBD2 (5 bases each). The CDR3, as DNA: TGTGCCATCAGTGAGTCGGGAAGGGACGGGGAGCAGTACTTC. Protein product: CAISESGRDGEQYF.